A selection of T cell receptor beta chains follows, all from one sample in a study of blood T cell repertoires in COVID-19. Method: immunoSEQ multiplex PCR; TCRdb's copy keeps in-frame clones and lacks some. The sample has about 250,000 clones; roughly 85% are singletons. Sequencing was done on a sample of peripheral blood. The receptors here all came from a man between 18 and 29 years old with active or convalescent COVID-19. The CDR3 runs from the conserved cysteine through the conserved F or W. A D gene is named only where the DNA matches it firmly. Clone size appears in some rows only: once, few, many, or a class for an expanded clone.

j_call,clone_size,d_call,v_call,cdr3_aa,cdr3_nt
TRBJ1-2,-,-,TRBV6-5,CATIEQENGYTF,TGTGCCACCATCGAACAGGAAAATGGCTACACCTTC
TRBJ1-1,-,TRBD1,TRBV6-2/TRBV6-3,CASSYSSITGDTEAFF,TGTGCCAGCAGTTACTCATCGATAACAGGGGACACTGAAGCTTTCTTT
TRBJ2-3,-,-,TRBV25-1,CASSEFGRGGSDTQYF,TGTGCCAGCAGTGAATTTGGCAGGGGAGGGTCAGATACGCAGTATTTT
TRBJ1-2,-,-,TRBV6-4,CASSDYGGSGYTF,TGTGCCAGCAGTGACTATGGCGGATCTGGCTACACCTTC
TRBJ1-2,-,-,TRBV6-2/TRBV6-3,CASSYRTDYYGYTF,TGTGCCAGCAGTTACCGGACGGACTACTATGGCTACACCTTC
TRBJ1-2,-,-,TRBV7-2,CASSLLPGYGYTF,TGTGCCAGCAGCTTATTACCAGGGTATGGCTACACCTTC
TRBJ1-1,-,TRBD1,TRBV25-1,CASTQGAQTEAFF,TGTGCCAGTACTCAGGGGGCGCAAACTGAAGCTTTCTTT
TRBJ2-7,-,TRBD1,TRBV30,CAWRESGTGIYEQYF,TGTGCCTGGAGGGAATCCGGGACAGGGATCTACGAGCAGTACTTC
TRBJ2-3,-,TRBD2,TRBV7-8,CASSSGWGLETDTQYF,TGTGCCAGCAGCTCTGGCTGGGGACTAGAAACAGATACGCAGTATTTT
TRBJ1-1,-,-,TRBV28,CASSLSLSEVKAFF,TGTGCCAGCAGTTTGTCGTTAAGTGAGGTTAAAGCTTTCTTT
TRBJ2-1,-,TRBD2,TRBV6-2/TRBV6-3,CASSYSTTGLASVNEQFF,TGTGCCAGCAGTTACTCGACGACGGGACTAGCCTCGGTTAATGAGCAGTTCTTC
TRBJ1-2,-,-,TRBV6-5,CASSTSFNYGYTF,TGTGCCAGCAGTACAAGTTTCAACTATGGCTACACCTTC
TRBJ1-4,-,-,TRBV30,CAWNSMNEKLFF,TGTGCCTGGAACAGTATGAATGAAAAACTGTTTTTT
TRBJ1-4,-,-,TRBV28,CASSPRVVNNEKLFF,TGTGCCAGCAGTCCACGGGTCGTTAATAATGAAAAACTGTTTTTT
TRBJ1-6,-,-,TRBV3-1/TRBV3-2,CASSQGLRGHPLHF,TGTGCCAGCAGCCAAGGTTTAAGGGGTCACCCCCTCCACTTT
TRBJ2-3,-,TRBD2,TRBV9,CASSVDSGVSTDTQYF,TGTGCCAGCAGCGTAGATAGCGGGGTTAGCACAGATACGCAGTATTTT
TRBJ2-2,few,TRBD2,TRBV4-2,CASSQESSSGGAGELFF,TGTGCCAGCAGCCAAGAATCGTCTAGCGGGGGGGCCGGGGAGCTGTTTTTT
TRBJ1-4,-,-,TRBV19,CASSMVQGNEKLFF,TGTGCCAGTAGTATGGTTCAGGGTAATGAAAAACTGTTTTTT
TRBJ2-6,-,TRBD1,TRBV9,CASSVNRGMSGANVLTF,TGTGCCAGCAGCGTAAACAGGGGGATGTCTGGGGCCAACGTCCTGACTTTC
TRBJ1-1,-,TRBD1,TRBV19,CATQGAWYTEAFF,TGTGCCACCCAGGGGGCTTGGTACACTGAAGCTTTCTTT
TRBJ2-7,-,-,TRBV7-8,CASSHGAEQYF,TGTGCCAGCAGCCATGGGGCCGAGCAGTACTTC
TRBJ1-3,-,-,TRBV18,CASSPLHDGGASGNTIYF,TGTGCCAGCTCACCACTACACGACGGAGGCGCCTCTGGAAACACCATATATTTT
TRBJ2-1,-,-,TRBV28,CASTSRGWTYNEQFF,TGTGCCAGCACATCCAGGGGTTGGACCTACAATGAGCAGTTCTTC